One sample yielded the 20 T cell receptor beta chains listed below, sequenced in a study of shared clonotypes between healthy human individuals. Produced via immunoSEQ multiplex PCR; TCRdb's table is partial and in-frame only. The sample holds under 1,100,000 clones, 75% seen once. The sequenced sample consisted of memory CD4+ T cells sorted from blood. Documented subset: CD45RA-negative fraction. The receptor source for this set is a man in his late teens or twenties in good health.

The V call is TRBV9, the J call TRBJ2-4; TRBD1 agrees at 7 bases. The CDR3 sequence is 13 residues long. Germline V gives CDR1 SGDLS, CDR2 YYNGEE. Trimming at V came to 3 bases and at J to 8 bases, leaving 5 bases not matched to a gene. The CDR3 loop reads CASSAGGRDIQYF. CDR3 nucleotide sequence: TGTGCCAGCAGCGCAGGGGGACGGGACATTCAGTACTTC.

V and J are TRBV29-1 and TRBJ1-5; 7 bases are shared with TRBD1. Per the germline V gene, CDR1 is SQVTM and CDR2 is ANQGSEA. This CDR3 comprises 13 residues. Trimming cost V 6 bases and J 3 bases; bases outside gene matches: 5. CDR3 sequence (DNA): TGCAGCGTCCTGGGACAGTCCAATCAGCCCCAGCATTTT. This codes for CSVLGQSNQPQHF.

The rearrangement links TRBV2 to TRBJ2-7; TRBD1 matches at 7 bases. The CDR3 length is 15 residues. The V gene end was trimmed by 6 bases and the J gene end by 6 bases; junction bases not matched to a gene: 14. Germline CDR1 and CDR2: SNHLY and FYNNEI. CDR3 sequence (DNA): TGTGCCAGCAGAGGACTTACGACAGGGTCATCCGAGCAGTACTTC. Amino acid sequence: CASRGLTTGSSEQYF. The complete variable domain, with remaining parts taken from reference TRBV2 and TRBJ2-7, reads EPEVTQTPSHQVTQMGQEVILRCVPISNHLYFYWYRQILGQKVEFLVSFYNNEISEKSEIFDDQFSVERPDGSNFTLKIRSTKLEDSAMYFCASRGLTTGSSEQYFGPGTRLTVT.

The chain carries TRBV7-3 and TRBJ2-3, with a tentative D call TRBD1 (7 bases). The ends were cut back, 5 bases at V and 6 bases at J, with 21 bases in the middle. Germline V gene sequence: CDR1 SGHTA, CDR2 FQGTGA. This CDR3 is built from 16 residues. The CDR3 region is CASSAYRGGEEDTQYF. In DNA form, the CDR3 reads TGTGCCAGCAGCGCGTACAGGGGAGGTGAAGAGGATACGCAGTATTTT.

The CDR3 bases are TGTGCCAGCAGCCCGGCGGGACTAGCGGACCAAGAGACCCAGTACTTC. As protein: CASSPAGLADQETQYF. The gene calls are TRBV7-6 and TRBJ2-5, with 11 positions matching TRBD2. The CDR3 loop spans 16 amino acids. V gave up 5 bases and J gave up 0 bases; unmatched junction bases: 5. Germline-derived CDR1 and CDR2 are SGHVS and FNYEAQ.

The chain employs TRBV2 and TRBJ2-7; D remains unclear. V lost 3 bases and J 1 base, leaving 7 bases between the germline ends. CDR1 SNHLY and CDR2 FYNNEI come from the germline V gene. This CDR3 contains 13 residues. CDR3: CASSEFVSYEQYF. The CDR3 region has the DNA TGTGCCAGCAGTGAGTTCGTATCCTACGAGCAGTACTTC.

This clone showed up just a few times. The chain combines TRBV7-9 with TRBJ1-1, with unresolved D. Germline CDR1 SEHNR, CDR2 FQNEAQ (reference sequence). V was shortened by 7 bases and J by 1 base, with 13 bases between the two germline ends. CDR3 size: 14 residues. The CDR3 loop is CASMAQLGNTEAFF. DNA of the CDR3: TGTGCCAGCATGGCGCAGCTGGGGAACACTGAAGCTTTCTTT.

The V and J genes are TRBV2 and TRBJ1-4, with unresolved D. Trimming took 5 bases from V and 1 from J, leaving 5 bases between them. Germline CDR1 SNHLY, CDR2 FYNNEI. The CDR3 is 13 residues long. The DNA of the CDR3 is TGTGCCAGCAGTAAGGGAACTAATGAAAAACTGTTTTTT. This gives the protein CASSKGTNEKLFF.

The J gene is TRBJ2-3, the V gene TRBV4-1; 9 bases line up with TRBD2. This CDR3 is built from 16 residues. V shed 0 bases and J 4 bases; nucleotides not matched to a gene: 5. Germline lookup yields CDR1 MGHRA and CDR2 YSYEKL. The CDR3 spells CASSQDLRGGPDTQYF. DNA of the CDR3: TGCGCCAGCAGCCAAGATTTGCGGGGGGGCCCAGATACGCAGTATTTT.

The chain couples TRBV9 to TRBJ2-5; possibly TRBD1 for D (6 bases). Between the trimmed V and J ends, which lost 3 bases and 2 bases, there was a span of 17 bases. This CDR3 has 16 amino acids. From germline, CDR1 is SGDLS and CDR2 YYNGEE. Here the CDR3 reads CASSAGLDSWQETQYF. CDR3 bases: TGTGCCAGCAGCGCGGGGTTGGACAGCTGGCAAGAGACCCAGTACTTC.

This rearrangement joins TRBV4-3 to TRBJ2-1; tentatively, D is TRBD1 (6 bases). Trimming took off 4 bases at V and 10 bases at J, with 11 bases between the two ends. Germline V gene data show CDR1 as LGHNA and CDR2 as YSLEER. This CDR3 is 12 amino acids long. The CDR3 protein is CASSRTGSEQFF. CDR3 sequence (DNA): TGCGCCAGCAGCCGCACAGGGTCGGAGCAGTTCTTC.

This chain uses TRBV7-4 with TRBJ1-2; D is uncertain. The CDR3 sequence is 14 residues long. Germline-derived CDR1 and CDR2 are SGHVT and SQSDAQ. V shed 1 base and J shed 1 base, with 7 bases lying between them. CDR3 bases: TGTGCCAGCAGCTTAGAAGCGGGTAACTATGGCTACACCTTC. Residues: CASSLEAGNYGYTF.

The CDR3: CASSLGGSASLNTEAFF. For the CDR3, the DNA is TGTGCCAGCAGCTTGGGGGGAAGTGCATCCTTGAACACTGAAGCTTTCTTT. The V and J genes are TRBV11-1 and TRBJ1-1; a possible D gene is TRBD1 (5 bases). The CDR3 is 17 residues long. The V gene's germline CDR1 is SGHAT and CDR2 FQDESV (reference sequence). Between the trimmed V and J ends, which lost 3 bases and 0 bases, there was a span of 17 bases.

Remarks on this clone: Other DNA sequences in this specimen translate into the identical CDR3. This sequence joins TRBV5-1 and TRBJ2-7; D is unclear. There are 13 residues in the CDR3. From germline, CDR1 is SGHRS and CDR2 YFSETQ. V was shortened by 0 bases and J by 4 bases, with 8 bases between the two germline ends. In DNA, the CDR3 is TGCGCCAGCAGCTTGGACACTTCATACGAGCAGTACTTC. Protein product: CASSLDTSYEQYF.

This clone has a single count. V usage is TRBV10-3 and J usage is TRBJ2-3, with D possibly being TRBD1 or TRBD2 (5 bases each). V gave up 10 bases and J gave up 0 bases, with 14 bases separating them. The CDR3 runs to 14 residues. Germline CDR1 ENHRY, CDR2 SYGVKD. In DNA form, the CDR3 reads TGTGCCAGCCGGGGACGGACTAGCACAGATACGCAGTATTTT. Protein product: CASRGRTSTDTQYF.

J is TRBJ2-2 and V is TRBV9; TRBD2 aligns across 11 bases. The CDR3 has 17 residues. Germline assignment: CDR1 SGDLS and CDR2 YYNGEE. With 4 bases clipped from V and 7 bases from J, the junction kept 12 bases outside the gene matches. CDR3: CASSPGVAGGPNGELFF. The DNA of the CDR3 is TGTGCCAGCAGCCCGGGGGTAGCGGGAGGGCCAAACGGGGAGCTGTTTTTT.

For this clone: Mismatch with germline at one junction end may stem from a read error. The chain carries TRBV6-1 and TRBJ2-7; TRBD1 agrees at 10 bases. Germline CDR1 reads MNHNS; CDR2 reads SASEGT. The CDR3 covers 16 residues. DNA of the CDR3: TGTGCCAGCAGTAAAGCGCGGGACAGGGGTCGGTCCGAGCAGTACTTC. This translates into CASSKARDRGRSEQYF.

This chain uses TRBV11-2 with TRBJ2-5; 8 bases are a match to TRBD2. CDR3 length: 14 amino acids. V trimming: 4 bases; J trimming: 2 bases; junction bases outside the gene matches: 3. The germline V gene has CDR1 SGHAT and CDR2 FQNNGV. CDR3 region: CASSSGREQETQYF. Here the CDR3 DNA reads TGTGCCAGCAGCTCCGGGAGGGAACAAGAGACCCAGTACTTC.

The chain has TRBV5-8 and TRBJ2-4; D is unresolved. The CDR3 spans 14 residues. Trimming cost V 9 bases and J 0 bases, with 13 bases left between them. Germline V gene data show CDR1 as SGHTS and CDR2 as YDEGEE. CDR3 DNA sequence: TGTGCCACCGCACAGCTACTAGCCAAAAACATTCAGTACTTC. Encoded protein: CATAQLLAKNIQYF.

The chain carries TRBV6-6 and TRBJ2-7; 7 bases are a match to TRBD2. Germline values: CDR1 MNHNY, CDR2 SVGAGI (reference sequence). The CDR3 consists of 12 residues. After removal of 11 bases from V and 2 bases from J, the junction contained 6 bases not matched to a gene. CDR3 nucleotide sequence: TGTGCCGCGCTAGCGGAAACCTACGAGCAGTACTTC. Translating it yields CAALAETYEQYF.